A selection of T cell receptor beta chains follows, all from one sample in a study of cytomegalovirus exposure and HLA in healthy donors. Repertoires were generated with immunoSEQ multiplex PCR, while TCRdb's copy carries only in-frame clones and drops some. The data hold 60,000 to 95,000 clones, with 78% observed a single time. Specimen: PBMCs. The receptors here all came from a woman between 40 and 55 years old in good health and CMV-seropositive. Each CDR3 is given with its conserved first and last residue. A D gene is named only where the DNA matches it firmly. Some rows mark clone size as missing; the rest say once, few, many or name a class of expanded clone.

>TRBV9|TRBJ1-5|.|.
TGTGCCAGCAGCCCATCCGGGGGGGAAGGGGGTCCCCAGCATTTT
CASSPSGGEGGPQHF
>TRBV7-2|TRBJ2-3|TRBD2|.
TGTGCCAGCAGACGTGGACTAGCGGGGACAGATACGCAGTATTTT
CASRRGLAGTDTQYF
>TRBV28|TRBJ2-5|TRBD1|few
TGTGCCAGCAGTGCGGACAGGACGTACCAAGAGACCCAGTACTTC
CASSADRTYQETQYF
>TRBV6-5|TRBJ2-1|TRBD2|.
TGTGCCAGCAGTTACGGGCTAGCGGGGAGCAATGAGCAGTTCTTC
CASSYGLAGSNEQFF
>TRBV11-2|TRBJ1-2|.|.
TGTGCCAGCAGGATAGGGGCGTTGGGATATGGCTACACCTTC
CASRIGALGYGYTF
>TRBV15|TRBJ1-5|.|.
TGTGCCACCAGCCTCCGGATCAGGGACAATCAGCCCCAGCATTTT
CATSLRIRDNQPQHF
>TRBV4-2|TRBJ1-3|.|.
TGTGCCAGCAGCCAAGATCACGGTCAAAACACCATATATTTT
CASSQDHGQNTIYF
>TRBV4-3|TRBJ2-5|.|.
TGCGCCAGCAGCCAAGAGGTCCTCCGGGAGACCCAGTACTTC
CASSQEVLRETQYF
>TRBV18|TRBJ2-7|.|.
TGTGCCAGCTCACCACCGGGCAGCTACGAGCAGTACTTC
CASSPPGSYEQYF
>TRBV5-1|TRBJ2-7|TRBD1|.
TGCGCCAGCAGACCTGACAGGGGCTCCTACGAGCAGTACTTC
CASRPDRGSYEQYF
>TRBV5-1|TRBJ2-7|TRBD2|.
TGCGCCAGCAGCTTCGTGGCTAGCGGGGGGGCCGAGCAGTACTTC
CASSFVASGGAEQYF
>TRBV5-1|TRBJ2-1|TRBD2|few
TGCGCCAGCAGCTCCCTCTCGGGACTAGCGGGGAAGAGCTCCTACAATGAGCAGTTCTTC
CASSSLSGLAGKSSYNEQFF
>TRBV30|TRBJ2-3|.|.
TGTGCCTGGGGCAGGGGTGCAGATACGCAGTATTTT
CAWGRGADTQYF
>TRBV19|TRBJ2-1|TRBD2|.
TGTGCCAGTAGCCTGACTAGCGGGGACAATGAGCAGTTCTTC
CASSLTSGDNEQFF
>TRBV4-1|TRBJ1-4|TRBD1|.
TGCGCCAGCAGCCCAACCGGGACAGTTAATGAAAAACTGTTTTTT
CASSPTGTVNEKLFF
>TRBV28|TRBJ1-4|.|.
TGTGCCAGCAGTCCACGGGTCTCAACTAATGAAAAACTGTTTTTT
CASSPRVSTNEKLFF
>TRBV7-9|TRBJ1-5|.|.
TGTGCCAGCAGCTTAGAGGGAGGTCAGCCCCAGCATTTT
CASSLEGGQPQHF
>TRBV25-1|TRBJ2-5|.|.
TGTGCCAGCAGTGAAATAAGGTGGGACAACCAAGAGACCCAGTACTTC
CASSEIRWDNQETQYF
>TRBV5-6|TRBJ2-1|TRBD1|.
TGTGCCAGCAGCGTGGGACAGGGGGTTGTGGGTGAGCAGTTCTTC
CASSVGQGVVGEQFF
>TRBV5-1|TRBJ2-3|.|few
TGCGCCAGCAGCTTGACTAGCAAGGCAGATACGCAGTATTTT
CASSLTSKADTQYF
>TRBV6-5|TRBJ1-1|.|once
TGTGCCAGCAGTTATCTAGGGGCTGAAGCTTTCTTT
CASSYLGAEAFF
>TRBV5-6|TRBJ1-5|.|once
TGTGCCAGCAGCCATGGGGGGCAGCCCCAGCATTTT
CASSHGGQPQHF
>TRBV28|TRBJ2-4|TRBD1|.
TGTGCCAGCAGTTCAGTTGGACAGGGGTTCGCCAAAAACATTCAGTACTTC
CASSSVGQGFAKNIQYF
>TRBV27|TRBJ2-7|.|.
TGTGCCAGCAGTCCGATAGACAGAATTTCCTACGAGCAGTACTTC
CASSPIDRISYEQYF
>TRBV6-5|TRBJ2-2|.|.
TGTGCCAGCAGTACGTGGGCGTCTACCGGGGAGCTGTTTTTT
CASSTWASTGELFF
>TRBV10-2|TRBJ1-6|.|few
TGCGCCAGCAGTGATGGAAGAGGTGGTTCACCCCTCCACTTT
CASSDGRGGSPLHF
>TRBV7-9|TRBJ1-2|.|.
TGTGGTCATAGGCAGGGGTCTGGGGCCTATGGCTACACCTTC
CGHRQGSGAYGYTF
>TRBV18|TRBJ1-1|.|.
TGTGCCAGCTCACCACCGAATTTGGCAGGGCTCACTGAAGCTTTCTTT
CASSPPNLAGLTEAFF
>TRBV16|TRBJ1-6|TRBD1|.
TGTGCCAGCAGCTCAACCCCGGACAGGGGTGATTCACCCCTCCACTTT
CASSSTPDRGDSPLHF
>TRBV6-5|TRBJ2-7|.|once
TGTGCCAGCAGTGAAACCCACAGGAGCCTAGAGCAGTACTTC
CASSETHRSLEQYF
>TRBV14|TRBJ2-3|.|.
TGTGCCAGCAGCCAACTTGAGCTTTCGGATACGCAGTATTTT
CASSQLELSDTQYF
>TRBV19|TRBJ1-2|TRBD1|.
TGTGCCAGTACCACAGGGACAGGAGACTATGGCTACACCTTC
CASTTGTGDYGYTF
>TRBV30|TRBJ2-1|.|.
TGTGCCTGGAGGTGGCGGGATGAGCAGTTCTTC
CAWRWRDEQFF
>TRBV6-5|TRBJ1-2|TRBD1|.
TGTGCCAGCAGTTTACGGACAGGGTATTATGGCTACACCTTC
CASSLRTGYYGYTF
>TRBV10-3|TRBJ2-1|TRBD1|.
TGTGCCATCAGTGACCTGACAGGGGGCAATGAGCAGTTCTTC
CAISDLTGGNEQFF
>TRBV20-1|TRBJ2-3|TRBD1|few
TGCACTGCAGGGGGTGGAGATACGCAGTATTTT
CTAGGGDTQYF
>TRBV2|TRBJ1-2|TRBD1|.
TGTGCCAGCACCGGACAGGGGTCCTACTATGGCTACACCTTC
CASTGQGSYYGYTF
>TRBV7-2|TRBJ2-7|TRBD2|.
TGTGCCAGCAGCGCTAGCGGGTGGGGTTACGAGCAGTACTTC
CASSASGWGYEQYF
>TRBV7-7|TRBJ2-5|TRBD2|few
TGTGCCAGCAGCTTATCCTCCCGGACTAGCGGGGGCCAAAAAGAGACCCAGTACTTC
CASSLSSRTSGGQKETQYF
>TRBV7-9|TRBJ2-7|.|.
TGTGCCAGCAGCCCACCCGGGACCTACGAGCAGTACTTC
CASSPPGTYEQYF
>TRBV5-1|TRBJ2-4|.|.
TGCGCCAGCAGCTTGGCTTCGGGGGATAAAAACATTCAGTACTTC
CASSLASGDKNIQYF
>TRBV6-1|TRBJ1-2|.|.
TGTGCCAGCAGTGAAGCTCCGGGTAGGGGCTACACCTTC
CASSEAPGRGYTF
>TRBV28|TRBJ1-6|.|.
TGTGCCAGCGGGGGCGGTACTTCACCCCTCCACTTT
CASGGGTSPLHF
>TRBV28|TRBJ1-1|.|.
TGTGCCAGCACCCCAATTGGGGGGGCGAAGAGTACTGAAGCTTTCTTT
CASTPIGGAKSTEAFF
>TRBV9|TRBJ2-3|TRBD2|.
TGTGCCAGCAGCGTAGGGGGAGGGGCAGATACGCAGTATTTT
CASSVGGGADTQYF
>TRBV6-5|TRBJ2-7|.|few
TGTGCCAGCAGTTACTCGAGGGCTAACTACGAGCAGTACTTC
CASSYSRANYEQYF
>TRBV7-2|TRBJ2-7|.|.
TGTGCCAGCAGCTTAGGTCCCAGGGGACCCTACGAGCAGTACTTC
CASSLGPRGPYEQYF
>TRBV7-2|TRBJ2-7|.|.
TGTGCCAGCAGCTCTCGACGGAGCTCCTACGAGCAGTACTTC
CASSSRRSSYEQYF
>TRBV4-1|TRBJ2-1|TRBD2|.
TGCGCCAGCAGCCAAGGGACTAGCGGGCGCCCCTCCTACAATGAGCAGTTCTTC
CASSQGTSGRPSYNEQFF
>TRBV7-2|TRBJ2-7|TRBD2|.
TGTGCCAGCAGCTTAGGCCTGACTAGCGGGGGTGGCTACGAGCAGTACTTC
CASSLGLTSGGGYEQYF
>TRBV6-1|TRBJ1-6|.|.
TGTGCCAGCGTCGAGAATTCACCCCTCCACTTT
CASVENSPLHF